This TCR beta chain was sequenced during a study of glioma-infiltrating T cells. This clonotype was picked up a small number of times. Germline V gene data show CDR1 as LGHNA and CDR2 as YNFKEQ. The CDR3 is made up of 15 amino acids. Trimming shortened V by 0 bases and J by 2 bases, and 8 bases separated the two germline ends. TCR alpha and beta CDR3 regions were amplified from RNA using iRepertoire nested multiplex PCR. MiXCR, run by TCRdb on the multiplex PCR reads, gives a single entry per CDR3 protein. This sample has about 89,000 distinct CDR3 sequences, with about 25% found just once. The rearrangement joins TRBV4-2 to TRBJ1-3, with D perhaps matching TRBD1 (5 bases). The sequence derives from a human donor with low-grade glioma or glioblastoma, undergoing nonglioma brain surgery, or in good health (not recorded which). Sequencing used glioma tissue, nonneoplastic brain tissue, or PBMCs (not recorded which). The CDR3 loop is CASSQDTGAGNTIYF. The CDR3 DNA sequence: TGTGCCAGCAGCCAAGATACGGGGGCTGGAAACACCATATATTTT.